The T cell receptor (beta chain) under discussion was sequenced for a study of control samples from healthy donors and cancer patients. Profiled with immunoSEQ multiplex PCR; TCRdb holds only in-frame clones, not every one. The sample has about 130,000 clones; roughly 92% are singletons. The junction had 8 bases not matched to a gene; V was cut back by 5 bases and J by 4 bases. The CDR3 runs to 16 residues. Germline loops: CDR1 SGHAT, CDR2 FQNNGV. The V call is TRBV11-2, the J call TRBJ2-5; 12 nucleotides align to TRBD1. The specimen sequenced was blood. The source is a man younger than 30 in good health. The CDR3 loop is CASSIRRDRGPETQYF. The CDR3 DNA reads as TGTGCCAGCAGCATAAGACGGGACAGGGGGCCAGAGACCCAGTACTTC.